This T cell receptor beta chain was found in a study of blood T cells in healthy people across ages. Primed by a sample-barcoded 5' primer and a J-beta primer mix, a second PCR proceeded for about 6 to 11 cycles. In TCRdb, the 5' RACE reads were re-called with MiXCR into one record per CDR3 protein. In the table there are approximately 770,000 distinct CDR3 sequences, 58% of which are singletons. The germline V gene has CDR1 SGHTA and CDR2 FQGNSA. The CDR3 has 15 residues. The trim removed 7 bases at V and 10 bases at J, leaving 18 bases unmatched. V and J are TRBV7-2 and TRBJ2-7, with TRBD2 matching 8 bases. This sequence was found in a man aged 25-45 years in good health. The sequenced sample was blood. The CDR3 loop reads CASTLTLGGAGTQYF. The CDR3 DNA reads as TGTGCCAGCACGCTGACCCTCGGGGGGGCTGGTACTCAGTACTTC.